This passage covers 32 T cell receptor beta chains from one sample sequenced in a study of tumor and adjacent non-tumor tissue in lung cancer. TCRbeta libraries were built with three rounds of nested PCR, modified from ARM-PCR. TCRdb fed the multiplex PCR reads into MiXCR, producing one record per CDR3 protein. The data contain over 110,000 distinct CDR3 sequences, around 67% of them singletons. RNA was extracted from bulk tissue without any cell sorting. Material for sequencing was lung tumor tissue. The receptors were sampled from a man in his fifties or sixties with small cell lung cancer.

This clonotype was recorded once. This may stem from a read error, because a much larger clone lies one nucleotide away. The chain links TRBV20-1 to TRBJ2-2; D possibly matches TRBD1 or TRBD2 (5 bases each). Germline V gives CDR1 DFQATT, CDR2 SNEGSKA (reference sequence). This CDR3 has 13 residues. The CDR3 nucleotides read TGCAGTGCTACGGCCTCGGGGACCGGGGACCTGTTTTTT. It codes for CSATASGTGDLFF.

Remarks on this clonotype: Its ends do not fully match the called genes, so a read error is possible. The chain carries TRBV6-1 and TRBJ2-7; D gene unclear. CDR1 MNHNS and CDR2 SASEGT come from the germline V gene. The CDR3 runs 15 residues. The CDR3 loop is CASIEVGSLTYEQYF. The CDR3 DNA follows: TGTGCCAGCATCGAAGTGGGCAGCCTCACCTACGAGCAGTATTTC.

With regard to this clonotype: This may stem from a read error, because a much larger clone lies one nucleotide away. The chain uses TRBV12-3 or TRBV12-4 and TRBJ2-1, with D possibly called TRBD1 or TRBD2 (5 bases each). This CDR3 has 11 residues. The CDR3 loop is CTSRARDEQFF. The DNA of the CDR3 is TGTACCAGCAGGGCGCGGGATGAGCAGTTCTTC.

As regards this clonotype: One end of the junction does not line up with germline, which may come from a read error. The chain combines TRBV20-1 with TRBJ2-7, with 7 nucleotides matching TRBD2. Germline V gene sequence: CDR1 DFQATT, CDR2 SNEGSKA (reference sequence). The CDR3 runs 14 residues. In DNA, the CDR3 is TGCAGTGCTATGCTGGCTAGCGGAACCTACGGGCAGTACTTC. Protein: CSAMLASGTYGQYF.

Notes on this clonotype: Germline is not matched at one junction end, which may reflect a read error. The rearrangement joins TRBV11-3 to TRBJ2-7; D possibly matches TRBD1 or TRBD2 (5 bases each). The germline V gene encodes CDR1 SGHNT and CDR2 YENEEA. The CDR3 has 12 residues. The CDR3 loop reads CVSSLGTMEHYF. As DNA, the CDR3 is TGTGTCAGCAGCTTAGGGACCATGGAGCATTACTTC.

A word on this clonotype: The junction differs from germline at one of its ends, possibly a read error. The V call is TRBV5-4, the J call TRBJ2-2, with unresolved D. The CDR3 spans 16 residues. CDR1 and CDR2 from the germline V gene are SGHNT and YYREEE (reference sequence). The CDR3 here is CASRLEAGSRGGELFF. In DNA form, the CDR3 reads TGTGCCAGCAGATTGGAAGCCGGCTCCCGAGGAGGGGAGCTGTTTTTT.

Regarding this clonotype: The junction shows a germline mismatch at one end, possibly a read error. J is TRBJ2-5 and V is TRBV29-1, with D perhaps matching TRBD2 (5 bases). Per germline, CDR1 SQVTM and CDR2 ANQGSEA. CDR3 length: 14 amino acids. CDR3 in amino acids: CSVEVGSTQEAQYF. CDR3 sequence (DNA): TGTAGCGTTGAAGTCGGTAGTACCCAAGAGGCCCAGTACTTC.

This chain links TRBV5-1 with TRBJ2-7, with 9 bases lining up with TRBD1. Trimming cost V 3 bases and J 6 bases; bases outside gene matches: 4. This CDR3 spans 13 amino acids. Germline V gene data show CDR1 as SGHRS and CDR2 as YFSETQ. CDR3 sequence: CASSWGTGSEQYV. Written as DNA, the CDR3 is TGCGCCAGCAGCTGGGGGACAGGGTCCGAGCAGTACGTC.

Note on this clonotype: At one of its ends the junction is not consistent with the germline gene, which may arise from a read error. The gene calls are TRBV28 and TRBJ1-1; tentatively, D is TRBD1 (6 bases). There are 16 residues in the CDR3. Germline CDR1 reads MDHEN; CDR2 reads SYDVKM. In nucleotides, the CDR3 is TGTGACAGCAGTTTATTGGCCGGGGGCATGAACACTGAAGCTTTCTTT. Protein product: CDSSLLAGGMNTEAFF.

Regarding this clonotype: A much bigger clone sits one base away, suggesting this may be a read error. The V call is TRBV29-1, the J call TRBJ2-3; 9 bases are shared with TRBD2. CDR3 length equals 15 residues. The germline CDR1 and CDR2 sequences are SQVTM and ANQGSEA. This chain's CDR3 is CSVGLAGDITDAQYF. In nucleotides, the CDR3 is TGCAGCGTTGGGTTAGCGGGAGATATCACAGATGCGCAGTATTTT.

This clonotype was detected only a few times. The chain employs TRBV10-3 and TRBJ2-1; 10 bases fit TRBD2. The CDR3 runs to 14 residues. V shed 11 bases, J shed 7 bases, and the junction held 11 bases outside the gene matches. Germline loops: CDR1 ENHRY, CDR2 SYGVKD. CDR3 sequence: CAARSGRAGNEQFF. The CDR3 region has the DNA TGTGCCGCCAGAAGCGGGAGGGCTGGGAATGAGCAGTTCTTC.

This clonotype was picked up many times. The CDR3 here is CASSRGELRDSKAFF. The DNA of the CDR3 is TGTGCCAGCAGCCGTGGAGAATTGCGGGACAGCAAAGCTTTCTTT. This chain connects TRBV11-2 to TRBJ1-1, with TRBD1 identical over 7 bases. V gave up 5 bases and J gave up 9 bases; unmatched junction bases: 15. There are 15 residues in the CDR3. Germline-derived CDR1 and CDR2 are SGHAT and FQNNGV. Using reference TRBV11-2 and TRBJ1-1 for the parts outside the CDR3, the full variable domain is EAGVAQSPRYKIIEKRQSVAFWCNPISGHATLYWYQQILGQGPKLLIQFQNNGVVDDSQLPKDRFSAERLKGVDSTLKIQPAKLEDSAVYLCASSRGELRDSKAFFGQGTRLTVV.

Remarks on this clonotype: A much larger clone lies a single base off, so this may be a read error. The CDR3 DNA reads TGCGTCAGCAGCTTGCTTGCGGGGACGCGGGGAGAGCAGTTCTTC. Encoded protein: CVSSLLAGTRGEQFF. The rearrangement links TRBV5-1 to TRBJ2-1; D possibly corresponds to TRBD2 (6 bases). Germline lookup yields CDR1 SGHRS and CDR2 YFSETQ. The CDR3 extends over 15 amino acids.

The chain links TRBV7-3 to TRBJ2-1; 7 nucleotides agree with TRBD2. V was pared by 2 bases and J by 7 bases, with 8 bases of the junction left unmatched. Germline V gives CDR1 SGHTA, CDR2 FQGTGA. CDR3 length: 15 residues. CDR3 residues: CASSLFSAGANEQFF. In DNA, the CDR3 is TGTGCCAGCAGCTTATTTAGTGCGGGAGCTAATGAGCAGTTCTTC.

This clonotype was counted ten times or more. V is TRBV20-1 and J is TRBJ2-1; 9 bases agree with TRBD2. This CDR3 is 15 amino acids long. With V trimmed by 3 bases and J by 3 bases, 6 bases remained unmatched. The germline gives CDR1 DFQATT, CDR2 SNEGSKA (reference sequence). The CDR3 loop is CSARVAGAFYNEQFF. The CDR3 bases are TGCAGTGCTAGGGTAGCGGGAGCTTTCTACAATGAGCAGTTCTTC.

Remarks on this clonotype: The junction shows a germline mismatch at one end, possibly a read error. This rearrangement joins TRBV11-3 to TRBJ1-1, with no clear D. The V gene's germline CDR1 is SGHNT and CDR2 YENEEA. There are 13 residues in the CDR3. CDR3 amino acids: CAGSNEGGTVAFF. CDR3 bases: TGTGCCGGCAGCAATGAGGGAGGTACTGTAGCTTTCTTT.

Turning to this clonotype: A much bigger clone sits one base away, suggesting this may be a read error. The chain combines TRBV6-6 with TRBJ1-1; D perhaps matches TRBD1 (5 bases). Germline-derived CDR1 and CDR2 are MNHNY and SVGAGI (reference sequence). V lost 6 bases, J lost 6 bases, and 23 bases lay in between. The CDR3 totals 16 residues. CDR3 amino acids: CASRLSGGVWGAEAFF. In nucleotides, the CDR3 is TGTGCCAGCAGGCTATCCGGTGGGGTATGGGGCGCTGAAGCTTTCTTT.

In this sample, this clonotype turned up a few times. Its ends do not fully match the called genes, so a read error is possible. The chain carries TRBV11-1 and TRBJ2-1; D uncertain. CDR1 is SGHAT and CDR2 is FQDESV in the germline V gene (reference sequence). CDR3 length equals 14 residues. As DNA, the CDR3 is TGTGCCGGCAGCCCCTTTGTCAGATTCGATGTGCAGTTCTTC. Protein sequence: CAGSPFVRFDVQFF. Using reference TRBV11-1 and TRBJ2-1 for the parts outside the CDR3, the full variable domain is EAEVAQSPRYKITEKSQAVAFWCDPISGHATLYWYRQILGQGPELLVQFQDESVVDDSQLPKDRFSAERLKGVDSTLKIQPAELGDSAMYLCAGSPFVRFDVQFFGPGTRLTVL.

On this clonotype: It may be a read error: a sequence one base away is much more abundant. The chain carries TRBV6-1 and TRBJ2-3; D gene uncertain. The length of the CDR3 is 14 residues. Trimming pared 7 bases from V and 1 base from J, leaving 12 bases between. The germline V gene encodes CDR1 MNHNS and CDR2 SASEGT. The CDR3 spells CASIPQAGTDTQYF. CDR3 DNA sequence: TGTGCCAGCATACCCCAGGCGGGCACAGATACGCAGTATTTT.

V gene TRBV20-1 combines with J gene TRBJ2-3, with TRBD2 matching 8 bases. This CDR3 spans 14 amino acids. Germline-derived CDR1 and CDR2 are DFQATT and SNEGSKA (reference sequence). V gave up 3 bases and J gave up 9 bases; unmatched junction bases: 11. CDR3 DNA: TGCAGTGCTAGCGAGGGACTAGGGGCAGGAACGCAGTATTTT. Amino acid sequence: CSASEGLGAGTQYF.

About this clonotype: A much larger clone lies a single base off, so this may be a read error. The chain combines TRBV20-1 with TRBJ2-2, with D tentatively TRBD2 (5 bases). The CDR3 consists of 13 residues. The germline V gene has CDR1 DFQATT and CDR2 SNEGSKA (reference sequence). The ends were cut back, 7 bases at V and 5 bases at J, with 14 bases in the middle. CDR3 sequence reads: CSGKGDGTGELFF. In DNA form, the CDR3 reads TGCAGTGGGAAGGGAGATGGAACCGGGGAGCTGTTTTTT.

The chain employs TRBV6-5 and TRBJ1-4; D not resolved. Germline V lookup: CDR1 MNHEY, CDR2 SVGAGI. V was shortened by 4 bases and J by 9 bases, with 24 bases between the two germline ends. The CDR3 runs 17 residues. CDR3 sequence (DNA): TGTGCCAGCAGTTTCCTACCTGGGCGGACTCCCATGAAAAAACTGTTTTTT. Residues: CASSFLPGRTPMKKLFF.

Remarks on this clonotype: Its ends do not fully match the called genes, so a read error is possible. The chain combines TRBV11-3 with TRBJ2-7; D not certain. CDR1 and CDR2 (germline): SGHNT, YENEEA. The CDR3 is 12 amino acids. The chain's CDR3 is CASNRVPYDQYF. The DNA for the CDR3 is TGTGCCAGCAACCGGGTTCCCTACGATCAGTACTTC. Using reference TRBV11-3 and TRBJ2-7 for the parts outside the CDR3, the full variable domain is EAGVVQSPRYKIIEKKQPVAFWCNPISGHNTLYWYLQNLGQGPELLIRYENEEAVDDSQLPKDRFSAERLKGVDSTLKIQPAELGDSAVYLCASNRVPYDQYFGPGTRLTVT.

About this clonotype itself: A clone one base away is much larger, so this may be a read error. The CDR3 DNA is TGTCCCAGCAGTGAGCAGGGAGTCTACACTGAAGCTTTCTTT. Translated, it gives CPSSEQGVYTEAFF. The rearrangement uses TRBV6-1 and TRBJ1-1; D is perhaps TRBD1 (5 bases). The CDR3 runs to 14 residues. Looked up from germline, CDR1 is MNHNS and CDR2 is SASEGT.

A word on this clonotype: The junction departs from germline at one end; a sequencing error may be responsible. The chain recombines TRBV11-3 with TRBJ2-1, with D hard to call. The CDR3 totals 18 residues. CDR1 SGHNT and CDR2 YENEEA come from the germline V gene. The CDR3 region has the DNA TGTGACAGCAGCTTGGATGGGATTGGCGGAGATCTCTACAATGAGCAGTTCTTC. Protein: CDSSLDGIGGDLYNEQFF.

This chain links TRBV12-3 or TRBV12-4 with TRBJ2-1; unclear D gene. Trimming took off 4 bases at V and 5 bases at J, with 12 bases between the two ends. The CDR3 loop spans 14 amino acids. The CDR3 protein is CASSSKEWNNEQFF. Here the CDR3 DNA reads TGTGCCAGCAGTTCGAAGGAGTGGAACAATGAGCAGTTCTTC.

A note on this clonotype: At one of its ends the junction is not consistent with the germline gene, which may arise from a read error. The chain joins TRBV28 to TRBJ1-1; TRBD1 matches 7 bases. The CDR3 totals 14 residues. CDR1 and CDR2 from the germline V gene are MDHEN and SYDVKM. The CDR3 DNA reads as TGTGTCAGCAGTTTTAGAGGGGGCGGGTCGCTAGACTTCTTT. This codes for CVSSFRGGGSLDFF. Supplemented by reference TRBV28 and TRBJ1-1, the full variable domain reads DVKVTQSSRYLVKRTGEKVFLECVQDMDHENMFWYRQDPGLGLRLIYFSYDVKMKEKGDIPEGYSVSREKKERFSLILESASTNQTSMYLCVSSFRGGGSLDFFGQGTRLTVV.

This clonotype was counted many times. V gene TRBV6-1 combines with J gene TRBJ2-3; D gene uncertain. There are 13 residues in the CDR3. The V end lost 8 bases, the J end lost 4 bases, and 13 bases lay between the germline ends. CDR1 is MNHNS, CDR2 SASEGT, per germline. CDR3 protein: CASLTPASDTQYF. CDR3 in DNA: TGTGCCAGCCTTACCCCGGCCTCAGATACGCAGTATTTT.

This clonotype was found a few times. A much larger clone is a single base away; this may be a read error. This rearrangement joins TRBV10-2 to TRBJ2-4; either TRBD1 or TRBD2 may supply D (5 bases each). The CDR3 is 13 residues long. The germline CDR1 and CDR2 sequences are WSHSY and SAAADI. The V end lost 6 bases, the J end lost 6 bases, and 12 bases lay between the germline ends. The CDR3 DNA reads as TGCGCCAGCAGCCGGGACGGAGGAAACATTCAGTACTTC. Protein: CASSRDGGNIQYF.

This clonotype has only a few counts. This chain connects TRBV20-1 to TRBJ2-2; maybe TRBD1 (5 bases). The CDR3 is 15 amino acids. Trimming cost V 0 bases and J 3 bases, with 11 bases left between them. Germline loops: CDR1 DFQATT, CDR2 SNEGSKA (reference sequence). The CDR3 loop is CSARDVGQDTGELFF. The CDR3 coding sequence is TGCAGTGCTAGAGATGTGGGGCAGGACACCGGGGAGCTGTTTTTT.

Turning to this clonotype: It may be a read error: a sequence one base away is much more abundant. The rearrangement uses TRBV6-5 and TRBJ2-4; D unresolved. This CDR3 is built from 13 residues. CDR1 and CDR2 (germline): MNHEY, SVGAGI. The CDR3 spells CANSYDWKNIQYF. CDR3 nucleotides: TGTGCCAACAGTTACGACTGGAAAAACATTCAGTACTTC.

This clonotype came up a few times. This chain uses TRBV20-1 with TRBJ2-7; the match to TRBD1 covers 7 bases. The V gene end was trimmed by 4 bases and the J gene end by 5 bases; junction bases not matched to a gene: 14. Germline CDR1 and CDR2: DFQATT and SNEGSKA (reference sequence). CDR3 length: 15 amino acids. Here the CDR3 DNA reads TGCAGTGCTACAGGGGGAAGCCCAGTGATCCACGAGCAGTACTTC. Its translation: CSATGGSPVIHEQYF.